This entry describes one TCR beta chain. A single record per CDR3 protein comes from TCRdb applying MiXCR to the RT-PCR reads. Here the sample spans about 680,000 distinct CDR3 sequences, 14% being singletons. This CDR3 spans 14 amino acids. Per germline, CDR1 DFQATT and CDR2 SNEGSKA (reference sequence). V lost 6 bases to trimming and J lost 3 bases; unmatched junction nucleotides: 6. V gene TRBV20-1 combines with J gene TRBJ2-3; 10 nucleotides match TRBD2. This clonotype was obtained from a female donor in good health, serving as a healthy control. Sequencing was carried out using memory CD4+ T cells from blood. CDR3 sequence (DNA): TGCAGTGCCCCCACGGGACTAGCGACAGATACGCAGTATTTT. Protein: CSAPTGLATDTQYF.